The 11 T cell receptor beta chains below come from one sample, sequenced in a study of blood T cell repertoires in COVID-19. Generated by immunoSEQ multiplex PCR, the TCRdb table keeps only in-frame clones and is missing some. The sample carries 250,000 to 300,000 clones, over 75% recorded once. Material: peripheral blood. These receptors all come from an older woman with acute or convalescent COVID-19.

The CDR3 DNA reads as TGTGCCAGCCTCTATAATTCACCCCTCCACTTT. Amino acid sequence: CASLYNSPLHF. The genes are TRBV2 and TRBJ1-6; D gene unclear. Germline loops: CDR1 SNHLY, CDR2 FYNNEI. The CDR3 is made up of 11 amino acids. Trimming pared 8 bases from V and 3 bases from J, leaving 2 bases between. Full variable domain (missing parts from reference TRBV2 and TRBJ1-6): EPEVTQTPSHQVTQMGQEVILRCVPISNHLYFYWYRQILGQKVEFLVSFYNNEISEKSEIFDDQFSVERPDGSNFTLKIRSTKLEDSAMYFCASLYNSPLHFGNGTRLTVT.

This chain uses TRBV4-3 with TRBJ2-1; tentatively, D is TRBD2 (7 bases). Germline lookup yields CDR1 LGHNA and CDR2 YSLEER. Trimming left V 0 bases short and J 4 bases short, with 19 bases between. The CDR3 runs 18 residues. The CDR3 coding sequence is TGCGCCAGCAGCCAAGAACTGTCCTCGGGGGGCCTTTACAATGAGCAGTTCTTC. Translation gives CASSQELSSGGLYNEQFF.

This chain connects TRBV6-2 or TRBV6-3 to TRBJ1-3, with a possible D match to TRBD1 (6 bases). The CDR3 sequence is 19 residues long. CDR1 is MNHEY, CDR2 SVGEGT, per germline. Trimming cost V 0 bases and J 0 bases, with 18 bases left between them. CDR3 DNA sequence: TGTGCCAGCAGTTACTCGACACTTCGGGGGGCTCTCTCTGGAAACACCATATATTTT. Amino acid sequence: CASSYSTLRGALSGNTIYF.

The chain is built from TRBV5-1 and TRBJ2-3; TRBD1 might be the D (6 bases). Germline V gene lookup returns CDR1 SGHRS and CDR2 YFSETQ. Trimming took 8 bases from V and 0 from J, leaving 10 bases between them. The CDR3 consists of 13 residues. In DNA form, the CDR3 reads TGCGCCAGTTACAGGGATAGCACAGATACGCAGTATTTT. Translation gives CASYRDSTDTQYF. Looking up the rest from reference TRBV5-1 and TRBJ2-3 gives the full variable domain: KAGVTQTPRYLIKTRGQQVTLSCSPISGHRSVSWYQQTPGQGLQFLFEYFSETQRNKGNFPGRFSGRQFSNSRSEMNVSTLELGDSALYLCASYRDSTDTQYFGPGTRLTVL.

The CDR3 loop reads CASKVGASGNTIYF. The CDR3 nucleotides read TGTGCCAGTAAAGTAGGGGCCTCTGGAAACACCATATATTTT. The chain is built from TRBV28 and TRBJ1-3, with a possible D match to TRBD1 (5 bases). V was cut by 9 bases and J by 0 bases, with 12 bases left in between. The CDR3 has 14 residues. The germline CDR1 and CDR2 sequences are MDHEN and SYDVKM.

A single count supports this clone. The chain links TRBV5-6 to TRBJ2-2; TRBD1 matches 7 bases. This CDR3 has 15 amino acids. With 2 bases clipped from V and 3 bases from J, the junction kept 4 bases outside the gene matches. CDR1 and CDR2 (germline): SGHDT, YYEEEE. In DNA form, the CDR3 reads TGTGCCAGCAGCTTACCGGGACAGTACACCGGGGAGCTGTTTTTT. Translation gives CASSLPGQYTGELFF.

The CDR3 region has the DNA TGTGCCAGCAGCTTAAACGGCAGGGGAAGCACAGATACGCAGTATTTT. It is translated as CASSLNGRGSTDTQYF. The V gene is TRBV7-3, the J gene TRBJ2-3, with D perhaps matching TRBD1 (6 bases). V shed 1 base and J shed 0 bases, with 11 bases lying between them. Germline V gives CDR1 SGHTA, CDR2 FQGTGA. The CDR3 has 16 residues.

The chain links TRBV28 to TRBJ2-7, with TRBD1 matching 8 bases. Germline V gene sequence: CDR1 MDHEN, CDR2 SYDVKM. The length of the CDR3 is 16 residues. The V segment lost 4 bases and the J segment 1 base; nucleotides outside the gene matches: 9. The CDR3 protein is CASSYQGARTSYEQYF. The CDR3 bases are TGTGCCAGCAGTTACCAGGGGGCGCGAACATCCTACGAGCAGTACTTC. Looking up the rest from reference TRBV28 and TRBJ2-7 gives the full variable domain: DVKVTQSSRYLVKRTGEKVFLECVQDMDHENMFWYRQDPGLGLRLIYFSYDVKMKEKGDIPEGYSVSREKKERFSLILESASTNQTSMYLCASSYQGARTSYEQYFGPGTRLTVT.

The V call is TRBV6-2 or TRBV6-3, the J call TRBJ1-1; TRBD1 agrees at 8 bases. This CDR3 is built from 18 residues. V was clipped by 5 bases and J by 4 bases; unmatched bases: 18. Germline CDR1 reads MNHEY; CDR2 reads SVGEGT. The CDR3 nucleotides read TGTGCCAGCAGTCGGAGTACCCTGGGGACAGGATGGGGCACTGAAGCTTTCTTT. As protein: CASSRSTLGTGWGTEAFF.

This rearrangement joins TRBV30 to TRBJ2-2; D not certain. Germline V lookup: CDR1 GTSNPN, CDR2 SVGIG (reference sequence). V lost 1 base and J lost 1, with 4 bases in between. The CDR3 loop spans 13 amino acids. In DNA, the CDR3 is TGTGCCTGGAGTGGCAGGAACACCGGGGAGCTGTTTTTT. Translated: CAWSGRNTGELFF.

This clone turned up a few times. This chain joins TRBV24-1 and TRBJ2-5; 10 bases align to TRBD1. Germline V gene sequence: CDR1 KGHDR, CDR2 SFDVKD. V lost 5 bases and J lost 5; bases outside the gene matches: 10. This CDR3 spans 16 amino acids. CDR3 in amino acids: CATSGPGQGFRETQYF. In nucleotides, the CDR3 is TGTGCCACCAGTGGACCGGGACAGGGGTTTCGTGAGACCCAGTACTTC.